One sample yielded the 31 T cell receptor beta chains listed below, sequenced in a study of blood T cell repertoires in COVID-19. Profiled with immunoSEQ multiplex PCR; TCRdb holds only in-frame clones, not every one. The sample lists some 150,000 clones, approximately 89% occurring once. Sequencing was done on a sample of peripheral blood. The receptors shown here come from a human donor in a cohort sampled during active COVID-19.

The chain has TRBV5-6 and TRBJ2-3, with TRBD2 matching over 11 bases. The V segment lost 0 bases and the J segment 8 bases; nucleotides outside the gene matches: 5. This CDR3 has 15 residues. Germline assignment: CDR1 SGHDT and CDR2 YYEEEE. The CDR3 here is CASSLEVAGGSTQYF. CDR3 nucleotides: TGTGCCAGCAGCTTGGAAGTAGCGGGGGGGAGTACGCAGTATTTT.

The chain joins TRBV6-6 to TRBJ2-5; 8 bases align to TRBD2. The V and J ends lost 6 bases and 4 bases, in that order; junction bases with no gene match: 7. There are 14 residues in the CDR3. Germline assignment: CDR1 MNHNY and CDR2 SVGAGI (reference sequence). The CDR3 spells CASRLVSGAETQYF. As DNA, the CDR3 is TGTGCCAGCAGACTGGTTAGCGGGGCAGAGACCCAGTACTTC.

The CDR3 coding sequence is TGCGCCAGCAGCGGGGGGACAGGGCGGACGAACACTGAAGCTTTCTTT. Translated: CASSGGTGRTNTEAFF. J is TRBJ1-1 and V is TRBV5-1; 9 bases match TRBD1. The V gene end was trimmed by 4 bases and the J gene end by 1 base; junction bases not matched to a gene: 8. The CDR3 runs 16 residues. Germline CDR1 and CDR2: SGHRS and YFSETQ. Drawing the rest from reference TRBV5-1 and TRBJ1-1, the complete variable domain is KAGVTQTPRYLIKTRGQQVTLSCSPISGHRSVSWYQQTPGQGLQFLFEYFSETQRNKGNFPGRFSGRQFSNSRSEMNVSTLELGDSALYLCASSGGTGRTNTEAFFGQGTRLTVV.

This clone was found a few times. V usage is TRBV11-2 and J usage is TRBJ1-1, with D unresolved. This CDR3 contains 14 residues. V lost 4 bases, J lost 0 bases, and 9 bases lay in between. Germline V gives CDR1 SGHAT, CDR2 FQNNGV. The CDR3 DNA reads TGTGCCAGCAGCTCCGGACTCATGAACACTGAAGCTTTCTTT. This translates into CASSSGLMNTEAFF.

The chain employs TRBV5-1 and TRBJ1-1; 7 bases align to TRBD1. Looked up from germline, CDR1 is SGHRS and CDR2 is YFSETQ. The CDR3 is 17 amino acids. V was pared by 2 bases and J by 4 bases, with 14 bases of the junction left unmatched. The CDR3 DNA reads TGCGCCAGCAGCTTCAAATCGTTAGGGGGCCCGGCCACTGAAGCTTTCTTT. Translation gives CASSFKSLGGPATEAFF.

The rearrangement joins TRBV18 to TRBJ2-7, with D perhaps matching TRBD2 (6 bases). CDR1 and CDR2 from the germline V gene are KGHSH and LQKENI. V lost 5 bases and J 4 bases, leaving 12 bases between the germline ends. This CDR3 has 13 amino acids. The CDR3 here is CASSGGTSYEQYF. CDR3 in DNA: TGTGCCAGCTCAGGGGGGACTTCATACGAGCAGTACTTC.

The chain recombines TRBV3-1 (or the pseudogene TRBV3-2) with TRBJ1-6; tentative D call: TRBD1 (6 bases). CDR1 is LGHDT and CDR2 is YNNKEL in the germline V gene (reference sequence). Trimming removed 6 bases from V and 4 bases from J, with 10 bases in between. This CDR3 is built from 14 residues. The CDR3 sequence is CASSRTEYNSPLHF. Here the CDR3 DNA reads TGTGCCAGCAGTCGGACAGAGTATAATTCACCCCTCCACTTT.

This chain connects TRBV21-1 to TRBJ1-5; TRBD1 was called by the table and not checked on the DNA. TRBV21-1 is reported as a pseudogene. CDR3 size: 15 residues. CDR3 loop: CASSKADRENQPQHF. The CDR3 DNA is TGTGCCAGCAGCAAAGCCGACAGGGAAAATCAGCCCCAGCATTTT.

The rearrangement joins TRBV7-2 to TRBJ2-4; D might be TRBD2 (6 bases). With 1 base removed from V and 9 bases from J, the gap between germline ends came to 19 bases. Germline V lookup: CDR1 SGHTA, CDR2 FQGNSA. The CDR3 contains 16 residues. The CDR3 DNA reads TGTGCCAGCAGCTTAGTGTCTGGCGGGATCGGCCCCATTCAGTACTTC. Protein sequence: CASSLVSGGIGPIQYF.

This rearrangement joins TRBV3-1 (or the pseudogene TRBV3-2) to TRBJ2-5, with TRBD2 matching 14 bases. The CDR3 loop spans 16 amino acids. The germline V gene has CDR1 LGHDT and CDR2 YNNKEL (reference sequence). J gave up 5 bases and V 1 base, and 3 bases lay outside the gene matches. The CDR3 protein is CASSQGLAGGRETQYF. The CDR3 DNA reads as TGTGCCAGCAGCCAAGGACTAGCGGGGGGGCGGGAGACCCAGTACTTC.

This chain connects TRBV5-1 to TRBJ2-7, with unresolved D. V lost 0 bases and J lost 0, with 4 bases in between. This CDR3 is 13 amino acids long. CDR1 SGHRS and CDR2 YFSETQ come from the germline V gene. The CDR3 sequence: CASSLAFSYEQYF. The CDR3 DNA follows: TGCGCCAGCAGCTTGGCTTTCTCCTACGAGCAGTACTTC.

The V call is TRBV4-1, the J call TRBJ1-6, with TRBD1 matching over 7 bases. Germline V gives CDR1 MGHRA, CDR2 YSYEKL. This CDR3 has 16 amino acids. V was clipped by 0 bases and J by 7 bases; unmatched bases: 6. Here the CDR3 DNA reads TGCGCCAGCAGCCAAGATAATCGGGACAGAAATTCACCCCTCCACTTT. Protein: CASSQDNRDRNSPLHF.

The chain is built from TRBV10-3 and TRBJ1-4, with a weak D call TRBD1 (5 bases). The V gene lost 3 bases and the J gene lost 8 bases, with 10 bases spanning the gap. Per the germline V gene, CDR1 is ENHRY and CDR2 is SYGVKD. The CDR3 is 13 residues long. CDR3 protein: CAISDLRGEKLFF. DNA of the CDR3: TGTGCCATCAGTGACCTGCGGGGGGAAAAACTGTTTTTT.

The rearrangement joins TRBV6-5 to TRBJ1-2; unclear D gene. Trimming removed 6 bases at V and 8 bases at J, with 19 bases between. Germline V gene lookup returns CDR1 MNHEY and CDR2 SVGAGI. The CDR3 contains 14 residues. The CDR3 protein is CASSLGRGTKGYTF. The CDR3 nucleotides are TGTGCCAGCAGCTTAGGACGGGGAACGAAGGGCTACACCTTC.

The V call is TRBV5-6, the J call TRBJ2-7, with a tentative D call TRBD1 (6 bases). Germline CDR1 reads SGHDT; CDR2 reads YYEEEE. This CDR3 is built from 13 residues. The V gene lost 4 bases and the J gene lost 2 bases, with 10 bases spanning the gap. The CDR3 nucleotides are TGTGCCAGCAGCCGGGACATCACCTACGAGCAGTACTTC. Residues: CASSRDITYEQYF.

This clone was seen a single time. This rearrangement joins TRBV29-1 to TRBJ1-1; 8 nucleotides line up with TRBD1. The germline V gene has CDR1 SQVTM and CDR2 ANQGSEA. Losses at the gene ends were 7 bases for V and 4 bases for J; bases not matched to a gene: 8. The CDR3 is 13 residues long. The CDR3 coding sequence is TGCAGCGCCCCGACAGGGGCGGCCACTGAAGCTTTCTTT. It yields the protein CSAPTGAATEAFF.

The chain uses TRBV5-1 and TRBJ2-5; 11 bases are a match to TRBD2. With V trimmed by 0 bases and J by 4 bases, 5 bases remained unmatched. The germline V gene encodes CDR1 SGHRS and CDR2 YFSETQ. The CDR3 loop spans 16 amino acids. CDR3 coding DNA: TGCGCCAGCAGCTTGGGGATAGCGGGGGGGCCAGAGACCCAGTACTTC. Its protein product is CASSLGIAGGPETQYF.

The chain uses TRBV7-8 and TRBJ2-7, with D maybe TRBD1 (6 bases). Looked up from germline, CDR1 is SGHVS and CDR2 is FQNEAQ. This CDR3 has 13 residues. The V and J ends lost 5 bases and 2 bases respectively, with 10 bases between them. Written as DNA, the CDR3 is TGTGCCAGCAGCCCCCAGGGGACCTACGAGCAGTACTTC. This sequence encodes CASSPQGTYEQYF. Using reference TRBV7-8 and TRBJ2-7 for the parts outside the CDR3, the full variable domain is GAGVSQSPRYKVAKRGQDVALRCDPISGHVSLFWYQQALGQGPEFLTYFQNEAQLDKSGLPSDRFFAERPEGSVSTLKIQRTQQEDSAVYLCASSPQGTYEQYFGPGTRLTVT.

V usage is TRBV4-1 and J usage is TRBJ2-7; 10 nucleotides match TRBD2. Germline V gene data show CDR1 as MGHRA and CDR2 as YSYEKL. This CDR3 spans 15 amino acids. After removal of 0 bases from V and 7 bases from J, the junction contained 6 bases not matched to a gene. The CDR3 bases are TGCGCCAGCAGCCAAGAAGCGGGGGGGCAGAGGGAGCAGTACTTC. Translated, it gives CASSQEAGGQREQYF.

The rearrangement links TRBV5-6 to TRBJ1-6; D is unclear. Germline-derived CDR1 and CDR2 are SGHDT and YYEEEE. Trimming shortened V by 1 base and J by 7 bases, and 12 bases separated the two germline ends. CDR3 length: 15 amino acids. CDR3 sequence reads: CASSLLSGENSPLHF. The CDR3 bases are TGTGCCAGCAGCTTGTTAAGTGGGGAGAATTCACCCCTCCACTTT.

Note on this clone: Other DNA sequences in the same sample also yield this CDR3. The chain joins TRBV30 to TRBJ1-5; 9 nucleotides align to TRBD1. The CDR3 length is 14 residues. V lost 3 bases and J lost 6; bases outside the gene matches: 6. Looked up from germline, CDR1 is GTSNPN and CDR2 is SVGIG (reference sequence). CDR3 nucleotides: TGTGCCTGGAGCGGACAGGGGCGGGGTCAGCCCCAGCATTTT. Translated, it gives CAWSGQGRGQPQHF. Complete variable domain (other parts from reference TRBV30 and TRBJ1-5): SQTIHQWPATLVQPVGSPLSLECTVEGTSNPNLYWYRQAAGRGLQLLFYSVGIGQISSEVPQNLSASRPQDRQFILSSKKLLLSDSGFYLCAWSGQGRGQPQHFGDGTRLSIL.

The V call is TRBV9, the J call TRBJ1-3; unclear D gene. CDR3 size: 13 residues. V was clipped by 0 bases and J by 4 bases, with 5 bases between them. Germline CDR1 SGDLS, CDR2 YYNGEE. The CDR3 nucleotides read TGTGCCAGCAGCGTAGATCCGGGAAACACCATATATTTT. It codes for CASSVDPGNTIYF.

This clone appeared once. The rearrangement joins TRBV9 to TRBJ2-4; 8 nucleotides match TRBD1. Trimming took 3 bases from V and 3 from J; bases not matched to a gene: 5. Germline assignment: CDR1 SGDLS and CDR2 YYNGEE. This CDR3 contains 15 residues. The CDR3 DNA follows: TGTGCCAGCAGCGCCGACAGGGGCCTCAAAAACATTCAGTACTTC. Translated: CASSADRGLKNIQYF.

This CDR3 reads CASSLGPRNGYTF. For the CDR3, the DNA is TGTGCCAGCAGCTTAGGTCCGAGGAATGGCTACACCTTC. The chain employs TRBV7-9 and TRBJ1-2; D unresolved. The CDR3 consists of 13 residues. Germline lookup yields CDR1 SEHNR and CDR2 FQNEAQ (reference sequence). With 1 base removed from V and 6 bases from J, the gap between germline ends came to 9 bases.

This clone showed up just once. The chain combines TRBV5-5 with TRBJ1-1, with D hard to call. With 0 bases removed from V and 5 bases from J, the gap between germline ends came to 8 bases. Germline CDR1 is SGHKS and CDR2 is YYEKEE (reference sequence). This CDR3 region has 13 residues. CDR3 DNA sequence: TGTGCCAGCAGCTTGGACTCTTGGACTGAAGCTTTCTTT. Translated, it gives CASSLDSWTEAFF. The full variable domain, its missing parts supplied by reference TRBV5-5 and TRBJ1-1, is DAGVTQSPTHLIKTRGQQVTLRCSPISGHKSVSWYQQVLGQGPQFIFQYYEKEERGRGNFPDRFSARQFPNYSSELNVNALLLGDSALYLCASSLDSWTEAFFGQGTRLTVV.

V is TRBV29-1 and J is TRBJ1-2; 8 positions match TRBD1. The trim removed 7 bases at V and 8 bases at J, leaving 6 bases unmatched. The CDR3 consists of 11 residues. Germline V gene sequence: CDR1 SQVTM, CDR2 ANQGSEA. CDR3 DNA: TGCAGCGGCTTGACAGGGGAGGGCTACACCTTC. This encodes CSGLTGEGYTF. The full variable domain, in which reference TRBV29-1 and TRBJ1-2 provide the parts outside the CDR3, is SAVISQKPSRDICQRGTSLTIQCQVDSQVTMMFWYRQQPGQSLTLIATANQGSEATYESGFVIDKFPISRPNLTFSTLTVSNMSPEDSSIYLCSGLTGEGYTFGSGTRLTVV.

This chain connects TRBV5-8 to TRBJ2-2; TRBD1 matches 7 bases. The CDR3 consists of 18 residues. The junction had 17 bases not matched to a gene; V was cut back by 6 bases and J by 3 bases. CDR1 and CDR2 from the germline V gene are SGHTS and YDEGEE. CDR3 DNA: TGTGCCAGCACCAGCCCCCCCCTGAAGGGGGCGGACACCGGGGAGCTGTTTTTT. This codes for CASTSPPLKGADTGELFF.

The CDR3, as DNA: TGTGCCAGCCGCCCCCCTGGGACATTAAACACTGAAGCTTTCTTT. This sequence encodes CASRPPGTLNTEAFF. This chain uses TRBV27 with TRBJ1-1; weak D call: TRBD1 (6 bases). Germline V gene sequence: CDR1 MNHEY, CDR2 SMNVEV (reference sequence). The V end lost 8 bases, the J end lost 2 bases, and 18 bases lay between the germline ends. The length of the CDR3 is 15 residues.

The gene calls are TRBV4-2 and TRBJ1-2; 9 bases agree with TRBD1. The germline gives CDR1 LGHNA, CDR2 YNFKEQ. The J segment lost 7 bases and the V segment lost 3 bases, leaving 9 bases of the junction unmatched. This CDR3 region has 15 residues. The CDR3 bases are TGTGCCAGCAGCCATGAACAGGGGGCGCAGGTTGGCTACACCTTC. It encodes CASSHEQGAQVGYTF.

The rearrangement joins TRBV7-9 to TRBJ2-5; D gene ambiguous. Germline lookup yields CDR1 SEHNR and CDR2 FQNEAQ (reference sequence). The V end lost 2 bases, the J end lost 0 bases, and 7 bases lay between the germline ends. The CDR3 sequence is 14 residues long. CDR3 loop: CASSLTRYQETQYF. CDR3 sequence (DNA): TGTGCCAGCAGCTTAACCCGGTACCAAGAGACCCAGTACTTC.

The chain recombines TRBV5-1 with TRBJ1-4; D gene ambiguous. There are 13 residues in the CDR3. Per germline, CDR1 SGHRS and CDR2 YFSETQ. Deletions cut 0 bases from V and 4 bases from J, with 4 bases between. The CDR3 here is CASSLAFNEKLFF. The CDR3, as DNA: TGCGCCAGCAGCTTGGCCTTTAATGAAAAACTGTTTTTT.